These 32 T cell receptor beta chains were all obtained from the same sample, sequenced in a study of control samples from healthy donors and cancer patients. TCRdb's copy holds only in-frame clones and misses some; the assay was immunoSEQ multiplex PCR. The profile shows under 50,000 clones, approximately 89% of them singletons. Input material: PBMCs. The receptor source for this set is an older woman with lung cancer.

The V and J genes are TRBV7-2 and TRBJ2-2; 8 nucleotides line up with TRBD1. CDR3 length: 14 residues. The ends lost 6 bases at V and 4 bases at J; junction bases unmatched: 4. Germline CDR1 is SGHTA and CDR2 is FQGNSA. CDR3 loop: CASRDRGVTGELFF. CDR3 DNA sequence: TGTGCCAGCAGAGACAGGGGAGTCACCGGGGAGCTGTTTTTT.

This clone was found once. V and J are TRBV7-3 and TRBJ2-3; no firm D call. CDR3 length: 17 amino acids. V lost 3 bases and J lost 2, with 18 bases in between. Per germline, CDR1 SGHTA and CDR2 FQGTGA. The CDR3, as DNA: TGTGCCAGCAGCTTCTTAGGACCGCACGACACCACAGATACGCAGTATTTT. As protein: CASSFLGPHDTTDTQYF.

This chain uses TRBV11-2 with TRBJ2-1; unclear D gene. CDR1 and CDR2 from the germline V gene are SGHAT and FQNNGV. The CDR3 is made up of 13 amino acids. Between the trimmed V and J ends, which lost 5 bases and 5 bases, there was a span of 10 bases. CDR3 in DNA: TGTGCCAGCAGCACCGATTTAAACAATGAGCAGTTCTTC. This sequence encodes CASSTDLNNEQFF.

In its sample, this clone was seen a few times. This chain connects TRBV19 to TRBJ2-7; 7 bases align to TRBD2. CDR1 and CDR2 from the germline V gene are LNHDA and SQIVND (reference sequence). The J segment lost 3 bases and the V segment lost 5 bases, leaving 10 bases of the junction unmatched. The CDR3 has 15 residues. The CDR3 here is CASSLKGGSNYEQYF. The DNA of the CDR3 is TGTGCCAGTAGTCTCAAGGGCGGGAGTAACTACGAGCAGTACTTC.

The V gene is TRBV28, the J gene TRBJ2-3; D unresolved. Trimming took 7 bases from V and 6 from J, leaving 14 bases between them. Germline V lookup: CDR1 MDHEN, CDR2 SYDVKM. This CDR3 is built from 13 residues. The CDR3 region is CASNDISGDTQYF. As DNA, the CDR3 is TGTGCCAGCAACGACATATCCGGCGATACGCAGTATTTT.

The CDR3 region has the DNA TGTGCCACCCGTCGGATAGCGGGAGGAGATACGCAGTATTTT. Translating it yields CATRRIAGGDTQYF. This chain uses TRBV6-5 with TRBJ2-3, with 10 bases lining up with TRBD2. Germline loops: CDR1 MNHEY, CDR2 SVGAGI. The CDR3 contains 14 residues. V was pared by 10 bases and J by 5 bases, with 9 bases of the junction left unmatched.

The chain joins TRBV9 to TRBJ2-5; 10 bases align to TRBD1. The germline CDR1 and CDR2 sequences are SGDLS and YYNGEE. V shed 2 bases and J 4 bases; nucleotides not matched to a gene: 8. CDR3 length equals 16 residues. CDR3 in DNA: TGTGCCAGCAGCGTTCAAACCGGGACAGGGGTAGAGACCCAGTACTTC. Its protein is CASSVQTGTGVETQYF. The full variable domain, its missing parts supplied by reference TRBV9 and TRBJ2-5, is DSGVTQTPKHLITATGQRVTLRCSPRSGDLSVYWYQQSLDQGLQFLIQYYNGEERAKGNILERFSAQQFPDLHSELNLSSLELGDSALYFCASSVQTGTGVETQYFGPGTRLLVL.

The CDR3 spells CASSSIGSGLNKQYF. The CDR3 coding sequence is TGTGCCAGCAGTTCGATTGGGAGCGGGCTTAACAAGCAGTACTTC. This chain connects TRBV27 to TRBJ2-7, with TRBD2 as a possible D gene (6 bases). V gave up 4 bases and J gave up 8 bases, with 21 bases separating them. Germline values: CDR1 MNHEY, CDR2 SMNVEV (reference sequence). The CDR3 has 15 residues.

This clone has only one observation. This chain connects TRBV11-3 to TRBJ1-1; D might be TRBD1 (5 bases). Between the trimmed V and J ends, which lost 2 bases and 9 bases, there was a span of 10 bases. This CDR3 is 12 amino acids long. CDR1 SGHNT and CDR2 YENEEA come from the germline V gene. The CDR3 bases are TGTGCCAGCAGCTTATGGACACAGAAAGCTTTCTTT. Protein product: CASSLWTQKAFF.

The chain joins TRBV19 to TRBJ2-1, with 7 nucleotides matching TRBD2. Germline V gene sequence: CDR1 LNHDA, CDR2 SQIVND (reference sequence). The CDR3 extends over 16 amino acids. V was pared by 3 bases and J by 7 bases, with 12 bases of the junction left unmatched. The CDR3 region has the DNA TGTGCCAGTAGTATCCGGGACGGAGGACTAGGGAATGAGCAGTTCTTC. Amino acid sequence: CASSIRDGGLGNEQFF.

The chain joins TRBV4-3 to TRBJ2-1; TRBD2 matches 10 bases. The CDR3 covers 14 residues. From germline, CDR1 is LGHNA and CDR2 YSLEER. The junction had 2 bases not matched to a gene; V was cut back by 4 bases and J by 5 bases. CDR3 in amino acids: CASSRGLAHNEQFF. The CDR3, as DNA: TGCGCCAGCAGCCGGGGACTAGCGCACAATGAGCAGTTCTTC.

The chain joins TRBV6-1 to TRBJ2-3, with 7 bases aligning to TRBD1. The CDR3 spans 15 residues. Germline lookup yields CDR1 MNHNS and CDR2 SASEGT. Trimming at V came to 3 bases and at J to 2 bases, leaving 5 bases not matched to a gene. The CDR3 DNA is TGTGCCAGCAGTGAGGGACAGTGGCCCACAGATACGCAGTATTTT. Protein product: CASSEGQWPTDTQYF.

This clone was seen only once. V gene TRBV18 combines with J gene TRBJ1-5, with D uncertain. V lost 4 bases and J 3 bases, leaving 7 bases between the germline ends. Germline CDR1 KGHSH, CDR2 LQKENI. This CDR3 contains 13 residues. The CDR3: CASSLKVNQPQHF. CDR3 in DNA: TGTGCCAGCTCACTGAAGGTCAATCAGCCCCAGCATTTT.

The V and J genes are TRBV9 and TRBJ1-5; the match to TRBD1 covers 8 bases. The CDR3 totals 15 residues. Germline trimming cut 4 bases from V and 0 bases from J; bases unmatched to any gene: 3. Germline V gene sequence: CDR1 SGDLS, CDR2 YYNGEE. The CDR3 DNA is TGTGCCAGCAGCAAGGGGACAGGTAGCAATCAGCCCCAGCATTTT. Translating it yields CASSKGTGSNQPQHF.

V usage is TRBV7-2 and J usage is TRBJ2-1, with TRBD2 as a possible D gene (6 bases). The CDR3 totals 14 residues. V was shortened by 2 bases and J by 13 bases, with 18 bases between the two germline ends. Germline V gene lookup returns CDR1 SGHTA and CDR2 FQGNSA. The CDR3 nucleotides read TGTGCCAGCAGCTTACTTAGCGGATTAGGAGGCCAGTTCTTC. Translation gives CASSLLSGLGGQFF.

Here the CDR3 reads CASSLAVAGGETQYF. CDR3 nucleotide sequence: TGTGCCAGCAGCTTAGCGGTAGCGGGAGGAGAGACCCAGTACTTC. The chain couples TRBV7-2 to TRBJ2-5, with 10 positions matching TRBD2. CDR3 length: 15 residues. Germline V gene lookup returns CDR1 SGHTA and CDR2 FQGNSA. V was pared by 0 bases and J by 4 bases, with 2 bases of the junction left unmatched.

The chain combines TRBV7-2 with TRBJ2-3; TRBD1 matches 9 bases. The CDR3 totals 15 residues. Per the germline V gene, CDR1 is SGHTA and CDR2 is FQGNSA. The V segment lost 5 bases and the J segment 7 bases; nucleotides outside the gene matches: 10. CDR3 bases: TGTGCCAGCAGCACATCGACAGGGGGGATTTATACGCAGTATTTT. It specifies CASSTSTGGIYTQYF.

The chain couples TRBV29-1 to TRBJ2-6; tentatively, D is TRBD1 (6 bases). The V gene lost 6 bases and the J gene lost 0 bases, with 9 bases spanning the gap. CDR3 size: 14 residues. From germline, CDR1 is SQVTM and CDR2 ANQGSEA. The CDR3 reads CSVKQGSGANVLTF. As DNA, the CDR3 is TGCAGCGTGAAACAGGGCTCTGGGGCCAACGTCCTGACTTTC.

The chain employs TRBV6-5 and TRBJ2-7; 7 nucleotides match TRBD2. The CDR3 consists of 14 residues. The V and J ends lost 5 bases and 5 bases, in that order; junction bases with no gene match: 9. CDR1 is MNHEY, CDR2 SVGAGI, per germline. CDR3 in amino acids: CASSRRELVDEQYF. The CDR3 bases are TGTGCCAGCAGTCGGCGGGAGTTGGTTGACGAGCAGTACTTC.

The chain is built from TRBV27 and TRBJ2-3; 11 bases match TRBD2. Germline loops: CDR1 MNHEY, CDR2 SMNVEV (reference sequence). V was clipped by 2 bases and J by 5 bases; unmatched bases: 9. This CDR3 has 17 residues. The CDR3 here is CASSLRISGRAGDTQYF. CDR3 DNA: TGTGCCAGCAGTTTACGGATTAGCGGGAGGGCGGGAGATACGCAGTATTTT.

The chain is built from TRBV29-1 and TRBJ2-2; the D is unclear. Germline loops: CDR1 SQVTM, CDR2 ANQGSEA. The length of the CDR3 is 14 residues. V lost 6 bases to trimming and J lost 3 bases, with 14 bases between them. The CDR3 region is CSVAQPLDTGELFF. The CDR3 bases are TGCAGCGTCGCCCAACCCCTGGACACCGGGGAGCTGTTTTTT.

This chain links TRBV6-2 or TRBV6-3 with TRBJ2-2, with D unclear. Germline V CDR1 and CDR2: MNHEY, SVGEGT. Deletions cut 0 bases from V and 2 bases from J, with 1 base between. This CDR3 is 13 amino acids long. The CDR3 nucleotides read TGTGCCAGCAGTTACTCTAACACCGGGGAGCTGTTTTTT. This translates into CASSYSNTGELFF.

This chain connects TRBV6-2 or TRBV6-3 to TRBJ2-7; maybe TRBD1 (7 bases). The germline V gene has CDR1 MNHEY and CDR2 SVGEGT. Between the trimmed V and J ends, which lost 2 bases and 4 bases, there was a span of 12 bases. The CDR3 has 14 residues. The CDR3 bases are TGTGCCAGCAGTTACGGAGGGACAGCTTACGAGCAGTACTTC. It specifies CASSYGGTAYEQYF.

The CDR3 sequence: CASSLASRDQPQHF. CDR3 nucleotides: TGCGCCAGCAGCTTGGCTTCCAGGGATCAGCCCCAGCATTTT. This rearrangement joins TRBV5-1 to TRBJ1-5; D is possibly TRBD1 (5 bases). This CDR3 has 14 residues. The germline V gene has CDR1 SGHRS and CDR2 YFSETQ. V lost 0 bases and J lost 5, with 9 bases in between.

The chain joins TRBV13 to TRBJ2-7; no reliable D call. Germline loops: CDR1 PRHDT, CDR2 FYEKMQ (reference sequence). V was pared by 5 bases and J by 2 bases, with 4 bases between. The CDR3 extends over 11 amino acids. The DNA of the CDR3 is TGTGCCAGCAGCGCGACCTACGAGCAGTACTTC. Translating it yields CASSATYEQYF.

The rearrangement uses TRBV4-1 and TRBJ2-5; D is uncertain. Germline V gives CDR1 MGHRA, CDR2 YSYEKL. Trimming stripped 6 bases from V and 5 bases from J, with 7 bases between. This CDR3 is built from 11 residues. CDR3 bases: TGCGCCAGCAGTGGGTCGGAGACCCAGTACTTC. The encoded protein is CASSGSETQYF.

The chain is built from TRBV7-3 and TRBJ1-1, with D unresolved. Trimming cost V 0 bases and J 5 bases, with 10 bases left between them. The CDR3 is made up of 14 amino acids. The germline CDR1 and CDR2 sequences are SGHTA and FQGTGA. This CDR3 is CASSLTPGATEAFF. The DNA of the CDR3 is TGTGCCAGCAGCTTAACACCGGGTGCGACTGAAGCTTTCTTT.

This chain joins TRBV6-6 and TRBJ2-1, with no clear D. V was cut by 6 bases and J by 10 bases, with 16 bases left in between. Germline V lookup: CDR1 MNHNY, CDR2 SVGAGI (reference sequence). CDR3 length equals 13 residues. Written as DNA, the CDR3 is TGTGCCAGCAGGTTGGGAAACACCGGGGAGCAGTTCTTC. Translating gives CASRLGNTGEQFF.

This clone was picked up one time. The chain employs TRBV29-1 and TRBJ2-3; maybe TRBD2 (6 bases). Germline V lookup: CDR1 SQVTM, CDR2 ANQGSEA. The V end was cut by 3 bases, the J end by 1 base, with 8 bases between. The CDR3 is 13 residues long. For the CDR3, the DNA is TGCAGCGTTGATTCGGGGGGCACAGATACGCAGTATTTT. Protein sequence: CSVDSGGTDTQYF.

The J gene is TRBJ1-4, the V gene TRBV28; TRBD1 matches 9 bases. V shed 6 bases, J shed 3 bases, and the junction held 5 bases outside the gene matches. The germline V gene encodes CDR1 MDHEN and CDR2 SYDVKM. The CDR3 runs 15 residues. The chain's CDR3 is CASRRRTGANEKLFF. The CDR3 DNA sequence: TGTGCCAGCAGACGCCGGACAGGGGCTAATGAAAAACTGTTTTTT.

The rearrangement uses TRBV27 and TRBJ1-2; D unresolved. Trimming took off 2 bases at V and 4 bases at J, with 8 bases between the two ends. This CDR3 is built from 13 residues. CDR1 is MNHEY and CDR2 is SMNVEV in the germline V gene (reference sequence). CDR3 sequence reads: CASSLSLAYGYTF. The CDR3 nucleotides read TGTGCCAGCAGTTTAAGTTTGGCCTATGGCTACACCTTC.

V is TRBV19 and J is TRBJ2-1; unclear D gene. There are 14 residues in the CDR3. V was cut by 2 bases and J by 10 bases, with 15 bases left in between. The V gene's germline CDR1 is LNHDA and CDR2 SQIVND (reference sequence). CDR3 sequence (DNA): TGTGCCAGTAGTATAAGGTCCGGGTATGGGGAGCAGTTCTTC. This translates into CASSIRSGYGEQFF.